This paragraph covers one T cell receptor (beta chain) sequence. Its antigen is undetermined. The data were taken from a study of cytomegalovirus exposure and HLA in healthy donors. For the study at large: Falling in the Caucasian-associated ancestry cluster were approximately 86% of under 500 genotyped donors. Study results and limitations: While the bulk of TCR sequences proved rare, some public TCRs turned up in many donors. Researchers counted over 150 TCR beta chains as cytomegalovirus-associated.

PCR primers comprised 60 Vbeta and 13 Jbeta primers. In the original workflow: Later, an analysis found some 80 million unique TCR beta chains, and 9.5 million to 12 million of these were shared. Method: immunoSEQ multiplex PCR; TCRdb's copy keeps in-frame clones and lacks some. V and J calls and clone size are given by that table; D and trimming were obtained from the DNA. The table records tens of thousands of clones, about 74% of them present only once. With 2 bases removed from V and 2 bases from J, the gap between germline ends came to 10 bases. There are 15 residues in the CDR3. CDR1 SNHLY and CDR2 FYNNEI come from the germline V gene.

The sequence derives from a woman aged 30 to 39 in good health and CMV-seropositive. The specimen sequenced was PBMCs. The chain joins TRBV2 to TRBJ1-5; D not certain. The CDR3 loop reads CASSENSKGNQPQHF. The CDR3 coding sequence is TGTGCCAGCAGTGAAAACAGTAAAGGCAATCAGCCCCAGCATTTT.